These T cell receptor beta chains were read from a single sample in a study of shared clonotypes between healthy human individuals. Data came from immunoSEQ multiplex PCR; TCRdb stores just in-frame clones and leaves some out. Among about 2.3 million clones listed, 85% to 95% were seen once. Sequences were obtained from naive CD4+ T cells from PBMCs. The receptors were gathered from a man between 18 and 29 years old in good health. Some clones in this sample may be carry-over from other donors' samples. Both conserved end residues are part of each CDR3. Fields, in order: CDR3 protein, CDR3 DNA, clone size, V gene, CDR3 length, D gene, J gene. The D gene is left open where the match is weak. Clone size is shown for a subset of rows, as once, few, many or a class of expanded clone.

cdr3_aa: CASSSPSSLGGELFF; cdr3_nt: TGTGCCAGCAGTTCTCCCTCTAGCCTTGGCGGGGAGCTGTTTTTT; clone_size: .; v_call: TRBV6-6; cdr3_length: 15; d_call: .; j_call: TRBJ2-2
cdr3_aa: CASSFRQGYYEQYF; cdr3_nt: TGTGCCAGCAGTTTCAGACAGGGCTACTACGAGCAGTACTTC; clone_size: .; v_call: TRBV6-5; cdr3_length: 14; d_call: TRBD1; j_call: TRBJ2-7
cdr3_aa: CSVAGTSGKETQYF; cdr3_nt: TGCAGCGTGGCCGGGACTAGCGGGAAGGAGACCCAGTACTTC; clone_size: .; v_call: TRBV29-1; cdr3_length: 14; d_call: TRBD2; j_call: TRBJ2-5
cdr3_aa: CASKRDEAFF; cdr3_nt: TGTGCCAGCAAAAGGGATGAAGCTTTCTTT; clone_size: few; v_call: TRBV6-1; cdr3_length: 10; d_call: .; j_call: TRBJ1-1
cdr3_aa: CASSGKQGFRNEQYF; cdr3_nt: TGCGCCAGCAGCGGTAAACAGGGTTTCAGGAACGAGCAGTACTTC; clone_size: .; v_call: TRBV5-1; cdr3_length: 15; d_call: .; j_call: TRBJ2-7
cdr3_aa: CASSRTATNEKLFF; cdr3_nt: TGTGCCAGCAGCAGGACAGCAACTAATGAAAAACTGTTTTTT; clone_size: .; v_call: TRBV5-8; cdr3_length: 14; d_call: .; j_call: TRBJ1-4
cdr3_aa: CSVTVLASYEQYF; cdr3_nt: TGCAGCGTTACAGTTCTAGCCTCCTACGAGCAGTACTTC; clone_size: .; v_call: TRBV29-1; cdr3_length: 13; d_call: .; j_call: TRBJ2-7
cdr3_aa: CASSLPPGSSSYNEQFF; cdr3_nt: TGCGCCAGCAGCTTGCCCCCGGGTTCCTCCTCCTACAATGAGCAGTTCTTC; clone_size: .; v_call: TRBV5-1; cdr3_length: 17; d_call: .; j_call: TRBJ2-1
cdr3_aa: CASSFGPTYEQYF; cdr3_nt: TGTGCCAGCAGCTTTGGGCCAACCTACGAGCAGTACTTC; clone_size: once; v_call: TRBV5-4; cdr3_length: 13; d_call: .; j_call: TRBJ2-7
cdr3_aa: CASSSGTEGDTQYF; cdr3_nt: TGTGCCAGCAGCTCCGGGACAGAGGGGGATACGCAGTATTTT; clone_size: .; v_call: TRBV7-3; cdr3_length: 14; d_call: TRBD1; j_call: TRBJ2-3
cdr3_aa: CASSRDTQEPQHF; cdr3_nt: TGTGCCAGTAGTAGGGACACCCAAGAACCCCAGCATTTT; clone_size: .; v_call: TRBV19; cdr3_length: 13; d_call: .; j_call: TRBJ1-5
cdr3_aa: CASSRGPYGTQYF; cdr3_nt: TGTGCCAGCAGCCGGGGGCCATACGGGACCCAGTACTTC; clone_size: .; v_call: TRBV11-2; cdr3_length: 13; d_call: .; j_call: TRBJ2-5
cdr3_aa: CASSLDPDSFEEQYF; cdr3_nt: TGCGCCAGCAGCTTGGACCCCGACAGTTTTGAAGAGCAGTACTTC; clone_size: .; v_call: TRBV5-1; cdr3_length: 15; d_call: .; j_call: TRBJ2-7
cdr3_aa: CASSRGTSGTNTGELFF; cdr3_nt: TGCGCCAGCAGCAGGGGGACTAGCGGGACAAACACCGGGGAGCTGTTTTTT; clone_size: .; v_call: TRBV5-1; cdr3_length: 17; d_call: TRBD2; j_call: TRBJ2-2
cdr3_aa: CSVAGGPTEQFF; cdr3_nt: TGCAGCGTAGCGGGAGGGCCGACTGAGCAGTTCTTC; clone_size: .; v_call: TRBV29-1; cdr3_length: 12; d_call: TRBD2; j_call: TRBJ2-1
cdr3_aa: CASRLAGPVGNTIYF; cdr3_nt: TGTGCCAGCAGGCTCGCGGGGCCAGTCGGAAACACCATATATTTT; clone_size: .; v_call: TRBV28; cdr3_length: 15; d_call: .; j_call: TRBJ1-3
cdr3_aa: CASSSSGNSYNEQFF; cdr3_nt: TGTGCCAGCAGTAGTAGCGGGAACTCCTACAATGAGCAGTTCTTC; clone_size: .; v_call: TRBV6-4; cdr3_length: 15; d_call: TRBD2; j_call: TRBJ2-1
cdr3_aa: CASSPIQGSNTEAFF; cdr3_nt: TGTGCCAGCTCGCCGATTCAGGGTTCGAACACTGAAGCTTTCTTT; clone_size: few; v_call: TRBV18; cdr3_length: 15; d_call: .; j_call: TRBJ1-1
cdr3_aa: CASSPPGGISTDTQYF; cdr3_nt: TGTGCCAGCAGTCCACCAGGAGGGATTAGCACAGATACGCAGTATTTT; clone_size: .; v_call: TRBV28; cdr3_length: 16; d_call: .; j_call: TRBJ2-3
cdr3_aa: CASSLSRDIYEQYF; cdr3_nt: TGCGCCAGCAGCTTGTCCCGGGACATTTACGAGCAGTACTTC; clone_size: .; v_call: TRBV5-1; cdr3_length: 14; d_call: .; j_call: TRBJ2-7